This is a list of T cell receptor beta chains from one sample in a study of response to subunit inactivated influenza vaccine. TCRdb recomputed calls from the RT-PCR reads with MiXCR, one row per CDR3 protein. Of about 500,000 distinct CDR3 sequences detected, approximately 15% appear once; the ten largest clones hold less than 4%. The sequencing used CD4+ T cells sorted from PBMCs, collected about 24 months after vaccination. All receptors come from a man between 45 and 75 years old who received an inactivated influenza vaccine. CDR3s include the opening cysteine and the closing phenylalanine or tryptophan. A D gene is named only where the DNA matches it firmly. The size of a clone is reported for some rows only, either as once, few or many, or as a class for expanded clones.

few	NA	TRBV3-1	TRBJ1-2	TGTGCCAGCAGCCAAATGGGTGGCTACACCTTC	CASSQMGGYTF
few	NA	TRBV15	TRBJ2-5	TGTGCCACCAGCAGAGCGGTAGCGAGTGAAGAGACCCAGTACTTC	CATSRAVASEETQYF
NA	TRBD1	TRBV19	TRBJ2-7	TGTGCCAGCCACACTAGAGGGGGCGGCGAGCAGTACTTC	CASHTRGGGEQYF
few	NA	TRBV6-5	TRBJ1-4	TGTGCCAGCAGTTACACAAGGCTCAATGAAAAACTGTTTTTT	CASSYTRLNEKLFF
few	TRBD2	TRBV4-2	TRBJ2-1	TGTGCCAGCAGCCAAGATACTAGCGGCCCTCCTACGAACAATGAGCAGTTCTTC	CASSQDTSGPPTNNEQFF
NA	NA	TRBV6-5	TRBJ1-5	TGTGCCAGCAGTTACGGGGGTCGTGGCAATCAGCCCCAGCATTTT	CASSYGGRGNQPQHF
few	NA	TRBV29-1	TRBJ1-1	TGCAGCGTTGGCGTGCGTGGCACTGAAGCTTTCTTT	CSVGVRGTEAFF
few	NA	TRBV20-1	TRBJ2-6	TGCAGTGCTGGGACACCCGGGGCCAACGTCCTGACTTTC	CSAGTPGANVLTF
few	TRBD1	TRBV25-1	TRBJ1-2	TGTGCCAGCAATTACCTAACGGGACAGGGGACTTGGGGCTACACCTTC	CASNYLTGQGTWGYTF
few	NA	TRBV7-2	TRBJ2-5	TGTGCCAGCAGAGGGGGTGTTGAGACCCAGTACTTC	CASRGGVETQYF
NA	TRBD2	TRBV12-3/TRBV12-4	TRBJ2-1	TGTGCCAGCAGTTTAATCTTGGGAGGGGACAATGAGCAGTTCTTC	CASSLILGGDNEQFF
few	TRBD1	TRBV5-1	TRBJ1-4	TGCGCCAGCAGCGGGGGCAGGGGGCGCTTTGAAAAACTGTTTTTT	CASSGGRGRFEKLFF
few	NA	TRBV15	TRBJ1-2	TGTGCCACCAGCAGAGATCAGGGGCCCTCTGGCTACACCTTC	CATSRDQGPSGYTF
few	NA	TRBV3-1	TRBJ2-1	TGTGCCAGCAGCGACGCAGTGGGCTATGAGCAGTTCTTC	CASSDAVGYEQFF
many	TRBD2	TRBV29-1	TRBJ2-5	TGCAGCGTTGAGGGTAGCGGGAGTCCTTCCCAAGAGACCCAGTACTTC	CSVEGSGSPSQETQYF
few	NA	TRBV2	TRBJ2-7	TGTGCCAGCAGTGTGTACCAAGGGCAGTACTTC	CASSVYQGQYF